Sequencing of this T cell receptor beta chain was carried out in a study of blood T cell repertoires in COVID-19. In the study overall: COVID-19 samples, acute and convalescent, were from the United States, Italy and Spain. From T cells, B-cell-depleted T cells, or PBMCs came the material, which was cDNA or gDNA.

Per the original methods: Quantification of nucleated cells was approximated via reference gene primer amplification. Produced via immunoSEQ multiplex PCR; TCRdb's table is partial and in-frame only. The V and J calls and clone size come from that table; D and trimming were worked out from the DNA. The repertoire holds about 87,000 clones, with over 70% as singletons. The CDR3 is 14 residues long. Trimming removed 6 bases from V and 0 bases from J; junction bases left unmatched: 5. The germline CDR1 and CDR2 sequences are ENHRY and SYGVKD. The sequenced sample consisted of peripheral blood. This TCR derives from a woman in her 50s with acute or convalescent COVID-19. The chain joins TRBV10-3 to TRBJ2-7, with 7 bases that match TRBD1. The DNA for the CDR3 is TGTGCCATCAGACCACAGGGGAACTCCTACGAGCAGTACTTC. Translation: CAIRPQGNSYEQYF.